This T cell receptor (beta chain) was retrieved from a study of STAT5B mutations in CD4+ large granular lymphocyte leukemia. Clones were sequenced by immunoSEQ multiplex PCR, and TCRdb holds only the in-frame ones, with some missing. This table has around 30,000 clones, about three quarters appearing once. Whole-study results and caveats: No patients shared main leukemic clonotypes, though around 25% appeared at low frequency elsewhere.

On this clone: What it binds is unknown.

Specimen: CD4+ T cells from blood buffy coats. This sequence originates from a human donor in good health.

The CDR3 spells CASSPRGSPLHF. In nucleotides, the CDR3 is TGTGCCAGCAGCCCCAGGGGTTCACCCCTCCACTTT. This chain uses TRBV7-6 with TRBJ1-6, with D maybe TRBD1 (6 bases). CDR1 SGHVS and CDR2 FNYEAQ come from the germline V gene. The CDR3 covers 12 residues. V lost 5 bases, J lost 9 bases, and 8 bases lay in between.